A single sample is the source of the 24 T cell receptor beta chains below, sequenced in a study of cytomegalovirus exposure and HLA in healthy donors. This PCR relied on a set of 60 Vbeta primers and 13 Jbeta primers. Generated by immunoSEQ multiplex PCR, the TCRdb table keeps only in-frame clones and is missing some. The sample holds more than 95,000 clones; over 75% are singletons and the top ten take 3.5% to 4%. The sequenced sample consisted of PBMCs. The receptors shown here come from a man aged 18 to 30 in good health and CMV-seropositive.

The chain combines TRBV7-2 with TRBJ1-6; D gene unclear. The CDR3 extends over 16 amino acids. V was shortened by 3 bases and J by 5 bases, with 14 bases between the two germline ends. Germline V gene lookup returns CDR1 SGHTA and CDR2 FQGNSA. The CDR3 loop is CASSFGEPRNNSPLHF. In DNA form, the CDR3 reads TGTGCCAGCAGCTTTGGTGAACCCAGAAATAATTCACCCCTCCACTTT.

The CDR3 reads CASSPGPGRGIAKNIQYF. The CDR3 DNA reads TGCGCCAGCAGCCCGGGGCCTGGACGGGGGATTGCCAAAAACATTCAGTACTTC. The J gene is TRBJ2-4, the V gene TRBV5-1, with D perhaps matching TRBD2 (6 bases). V lost 4 bases, J lost 1 base, and 21 bases lay in between. The germline V gene has CDR1 SGHRS and CDR2 YFSETQ. This CDR3 is built from 18 residues.

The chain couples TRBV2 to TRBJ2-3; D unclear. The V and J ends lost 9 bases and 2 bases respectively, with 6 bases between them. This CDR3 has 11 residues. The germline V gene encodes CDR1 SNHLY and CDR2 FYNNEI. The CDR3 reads CASKNTDTQYF. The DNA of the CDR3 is TGTGCCAGTAAAAACACAGATACGCAGTATTTT.

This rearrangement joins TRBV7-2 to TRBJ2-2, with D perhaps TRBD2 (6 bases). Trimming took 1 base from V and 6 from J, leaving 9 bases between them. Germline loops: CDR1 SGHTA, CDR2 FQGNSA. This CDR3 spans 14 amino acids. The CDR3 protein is CASSLGLEAGELFF. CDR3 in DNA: TGTGCCAGCAGCTTAGGACTAGAGGCCGGGGAGCTGTTTTTT.

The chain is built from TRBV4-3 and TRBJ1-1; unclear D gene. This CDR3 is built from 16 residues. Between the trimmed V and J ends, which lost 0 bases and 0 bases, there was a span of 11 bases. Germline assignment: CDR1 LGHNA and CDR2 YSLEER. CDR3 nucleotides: TGCGCCAGCAGCCAAGACGGAGGCCGATTGAACACTGAAGCTTTCTTT. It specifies CASSQDGGRLNTEAFF.

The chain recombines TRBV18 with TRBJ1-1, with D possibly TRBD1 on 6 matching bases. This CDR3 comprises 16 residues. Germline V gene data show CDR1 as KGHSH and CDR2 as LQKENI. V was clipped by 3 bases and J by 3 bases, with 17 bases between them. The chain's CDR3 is CASSPTPDSADTEAFF. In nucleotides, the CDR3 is TGTGCCAGCTCACCGACACCGGACAGCGCGGACACTGAAGCTTTCTTT.

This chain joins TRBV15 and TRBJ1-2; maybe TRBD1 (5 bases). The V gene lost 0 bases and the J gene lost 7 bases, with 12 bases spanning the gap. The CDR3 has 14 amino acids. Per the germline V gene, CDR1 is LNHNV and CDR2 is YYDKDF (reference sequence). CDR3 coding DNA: TGTGCCACCAGCAGAGAAGCGCAGGGTTTTGGCTACACCTTC. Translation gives CATSREAQGFGYTF.

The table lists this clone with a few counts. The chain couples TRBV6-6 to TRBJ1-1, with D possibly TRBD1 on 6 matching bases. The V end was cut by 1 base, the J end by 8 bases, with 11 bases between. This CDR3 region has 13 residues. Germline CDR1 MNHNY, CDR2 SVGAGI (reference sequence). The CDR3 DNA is TGTGCCAGCAGTTACTTTGTGGGGGCGGAAGCTTTCTTT. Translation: CASSYFVGAEAFF.

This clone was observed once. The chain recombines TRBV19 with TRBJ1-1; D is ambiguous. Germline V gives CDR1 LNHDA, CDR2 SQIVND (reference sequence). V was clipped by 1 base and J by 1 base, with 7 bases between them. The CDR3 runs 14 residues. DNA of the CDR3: TGTGCCAGTAGTATAGCGGCAGGGAACACTGAAGCTTTCTTT. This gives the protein CASSIAAGNTEAFF.

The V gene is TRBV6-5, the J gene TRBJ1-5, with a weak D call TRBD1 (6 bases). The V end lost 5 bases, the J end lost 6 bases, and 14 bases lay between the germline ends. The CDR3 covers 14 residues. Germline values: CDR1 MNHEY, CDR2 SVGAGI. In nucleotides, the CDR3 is TGTGCCAGCAGTAGTCTACAGGGTGGTCAGCCCCAGCATTTT. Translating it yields CASSSLQGGQPQHF.

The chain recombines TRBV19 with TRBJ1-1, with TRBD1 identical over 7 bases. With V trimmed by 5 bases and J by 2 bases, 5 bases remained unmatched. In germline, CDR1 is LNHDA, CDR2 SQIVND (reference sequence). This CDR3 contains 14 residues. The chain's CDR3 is CASSAWDRNTEAFF. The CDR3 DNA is TGTGCCAGTAGTGCCTGGGACAGAAACACTGAAGCTTTCTTT.

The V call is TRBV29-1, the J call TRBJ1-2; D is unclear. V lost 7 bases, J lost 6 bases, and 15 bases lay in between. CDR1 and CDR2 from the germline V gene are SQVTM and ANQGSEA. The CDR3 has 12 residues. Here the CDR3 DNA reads TGCAGCGATTTAAGAGGGAGAAATGGCTACACCTTC. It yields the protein CSDLRGRNGYTF. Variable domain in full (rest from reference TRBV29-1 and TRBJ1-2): SAVISQKPSRDICQRGTSLTIQCQVDSQVTMMFWYRQQPGQSLTLIATANQGSEATYESGFVIDKFPISRPNLTFSTLTVSNMSPEDSSIYLCSDLRGRNGYTFGSGTRLTVV.

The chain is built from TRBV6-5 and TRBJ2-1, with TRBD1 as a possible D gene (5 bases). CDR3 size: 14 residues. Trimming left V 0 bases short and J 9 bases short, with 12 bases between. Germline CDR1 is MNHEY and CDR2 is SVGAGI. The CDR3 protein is CASSYSGPRGEQFF. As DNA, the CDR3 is TGTGCCAGCAGTTACTCGGGGCCAAGAGGTGAGCAGTTCTTC.

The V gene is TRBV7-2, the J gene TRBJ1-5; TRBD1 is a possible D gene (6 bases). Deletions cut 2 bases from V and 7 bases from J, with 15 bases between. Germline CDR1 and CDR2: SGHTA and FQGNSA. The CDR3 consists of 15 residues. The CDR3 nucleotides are TGTGCCAGCAGCTTATATGGTGGACAGTCGCAGCCCCAGCATTTT. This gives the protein CASSLYGGQSQPQHF.

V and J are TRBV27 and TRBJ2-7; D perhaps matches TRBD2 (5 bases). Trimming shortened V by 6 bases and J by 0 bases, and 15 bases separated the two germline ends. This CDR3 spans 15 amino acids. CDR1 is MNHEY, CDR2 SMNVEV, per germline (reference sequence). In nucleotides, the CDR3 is TGTGCCAGCAGCCCCGGGGTAGGCAGCTCCTACGAGCAGTACTTC. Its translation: CASSPGVGSSYEQYF.

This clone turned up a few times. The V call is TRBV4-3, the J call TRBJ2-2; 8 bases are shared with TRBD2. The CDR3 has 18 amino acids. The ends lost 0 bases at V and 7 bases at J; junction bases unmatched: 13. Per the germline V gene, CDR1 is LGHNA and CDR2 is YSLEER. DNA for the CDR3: TGCGCCAGCAGCCAAGATTGGTTCCAGCGGGAGCGGATCGGGGAGCTGTTTTTT. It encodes CASSQDWFQRERIGELFF.

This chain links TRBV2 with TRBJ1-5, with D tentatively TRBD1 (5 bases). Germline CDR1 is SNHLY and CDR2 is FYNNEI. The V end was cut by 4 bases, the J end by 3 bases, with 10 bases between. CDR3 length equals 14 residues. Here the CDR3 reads CASSGRTTNQPQHF. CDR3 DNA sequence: TGTGCCAGCAGTGGGCGGACAACCAATCAGCCCCAGCATTTT.

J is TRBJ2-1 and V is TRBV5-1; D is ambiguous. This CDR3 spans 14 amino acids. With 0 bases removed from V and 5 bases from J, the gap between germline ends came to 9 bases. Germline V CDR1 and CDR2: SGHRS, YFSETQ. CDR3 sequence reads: CASSLAGGNNEQFF. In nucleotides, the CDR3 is TGCGCCAGCAGCTTGGCTGGCGGTAACAATGAGCAGTTCTTC.

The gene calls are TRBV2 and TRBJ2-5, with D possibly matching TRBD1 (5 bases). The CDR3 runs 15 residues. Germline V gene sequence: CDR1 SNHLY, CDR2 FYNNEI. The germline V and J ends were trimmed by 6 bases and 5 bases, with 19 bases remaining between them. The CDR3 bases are TGTGCCAGCAGGTCTGGGCCTTCTAAGGGGGAGACCCAGTACTTC. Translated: CASRSGPSKGETQYF.

In nucleotides, the CDR3 is TGTGCCAGTAGTAAACAACAGGGAGATAATGAAAAACTGTTTTTT. Protein sequence: CASSKQQGDNEKLFF. This sequence joins TRBV19 and TRBJ1-4; possibly TRBD1 for D (6 bases). In germline, CDR1 is LNHDA, CDR2 SQIVND (reference sequence). V lost 4 bases, J lost 4 bases, and 13 bases lay in between. This CDR3 is 15 amino acids long.

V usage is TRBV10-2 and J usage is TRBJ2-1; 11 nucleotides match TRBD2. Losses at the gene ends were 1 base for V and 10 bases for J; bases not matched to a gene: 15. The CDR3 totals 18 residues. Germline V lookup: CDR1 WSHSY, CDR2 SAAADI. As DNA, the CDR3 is TGCGCCAGCAGTGAGTTGGGCCCGACTAGCGGGACCCGTGGGGAGCAGTTCTTC. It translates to CASSELGPTSGTRGEQFF.

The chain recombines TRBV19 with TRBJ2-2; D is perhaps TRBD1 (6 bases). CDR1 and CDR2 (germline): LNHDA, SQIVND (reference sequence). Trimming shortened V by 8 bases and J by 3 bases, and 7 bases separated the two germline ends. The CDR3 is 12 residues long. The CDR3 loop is CASYRDTGELFF. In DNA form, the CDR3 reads TGTGCCAGTTACAGGGACACCGGGGAGCTGTTTTTT.

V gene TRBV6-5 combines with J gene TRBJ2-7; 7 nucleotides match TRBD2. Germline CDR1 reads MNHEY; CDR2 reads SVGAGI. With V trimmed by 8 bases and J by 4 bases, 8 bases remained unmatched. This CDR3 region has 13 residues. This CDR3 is CASRRGSGYEQYF. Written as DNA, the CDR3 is TGTGCCAGCCGGCGGGGGAGCGGTTACGAGCAGTACTTC.

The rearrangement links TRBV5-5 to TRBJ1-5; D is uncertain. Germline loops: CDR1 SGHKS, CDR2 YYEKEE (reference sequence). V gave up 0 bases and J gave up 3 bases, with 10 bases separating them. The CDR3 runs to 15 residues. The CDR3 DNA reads TGTGCCAGCAGCTTGGCCACAGAGCACAATCAGCCCCAGCATTTT. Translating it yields CASSLATEHNQPQHF.